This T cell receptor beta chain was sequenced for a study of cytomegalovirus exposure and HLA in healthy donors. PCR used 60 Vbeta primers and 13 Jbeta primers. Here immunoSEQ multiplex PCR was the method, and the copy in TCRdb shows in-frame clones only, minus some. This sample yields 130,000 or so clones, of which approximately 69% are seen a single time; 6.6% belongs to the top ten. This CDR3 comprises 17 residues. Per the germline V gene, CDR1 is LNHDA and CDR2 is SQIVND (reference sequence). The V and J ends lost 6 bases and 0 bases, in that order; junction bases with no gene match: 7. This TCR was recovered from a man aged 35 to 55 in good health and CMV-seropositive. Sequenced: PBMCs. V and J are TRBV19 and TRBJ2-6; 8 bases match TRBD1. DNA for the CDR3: TGTGCCAGTAGGCAGGACAGGGCGTACTCTGGGGCCAACGTCCTGACTTTC. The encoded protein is CASRQDRAYSGANVLTF.